The 25 T cell receptor beta chains listed next were all sequenced from one sample in a study of blood T cell repertoires in COVID-19. Sequenced by immunoSEQ multiplex PCR; TCRdb stores in-frame clones only, minus some. In the table there are about 300,000 clones, 85% to 90% of which are singletons. The sample taken for sequencing was PBMCs or T cells enriched from blood (not recorded which). These receptors originate from a woman in her 50s who had been exposed to COVID-19.

Here the CDR3 DNA reads TGTGCCAGCAGTTTATCGAAGCGGGGGGAGGACACCGGGGAGCTGTTTTTT. It specifies CASSLSKRGEDTGELFF. This chain links TRBV27 with TRBJ2-2; 9 bases match TRBD2. The CDR3 length is 17 residues. CDR1 and CDR2 (germline): MNHEY, SMNVEV (reference sequence). Trimming cost V 0 bases and J 3 bases; bases outside gene matches: 5.

The chain is built from TRBV5-4 and TRBJ2-7; 7 nucleotides match TRBD1. Losses at the gene ends were 0 bases for V and 0 bases for J; bases not matched to a gene: 9. Germline CDR1 and CDR2: SGHNT and YYREEE (reference sequence). The CDR3 spans 17 residues. The CDR3 sequence is CASSLGQGAPSSYEQYF. The CDR3, as DNA: TGTGCCAGCAGCTTGGGACAGGGTGCCCCGAGCTCCTACGAGCAGTACTTC.

The chain is built from TRBV3-1 (or the pseudogene TRBV3-2) and TRBJ1-5, with no clear D. V was trimmed by 4 bases and J by 5 bases, leaving 15 bases between them. The CDR3 is made up of 15 amino acids. Looked up from germline, CDR1 is LGHDT and CDR2 is YNNKEL (reference sequence). The CDR3 is CASSLRHTLDQPQHF. The CDR3 nucleotides are TGTGCCAGCAGCCTAAGACACACACTCGATCAGCCCCAGCATTTT.

The V and J genes are TRBV5-1 and TRBJ1-1; 8 bases match TRBD1. The germline CDR1 and CDR2 sequences are SGHRS and YFSETQ. The CDR3 runs to 15 residues. The junction had 9 bases not matched to a gene; V was cut back by 7 bases and J by 1 base. The CDR3 DNA is TGCGCCAGCGGGCAGGGGGCGCAGGGGAACACTGAAGCTTTCTTT. Its translation: CASGQGAQGNTEAFF.

The chain is built from TRBV7-9 and TRBJ2-3; D is undetermined. Trimming took 8 bases from V and 2 from J, leaving 14 bases between them. The CDR3 totals 14 residues. Germline V CDR1 and CDR2: SEHNR, FQNEAQ (reference sequence). CDR3 coding DNA: TGTGCCAGCGACTTTGTCAAAAACACAGATACGCAGTATTTT. This codes for CASDFVKNTDTQYF.

The chain couples TRBV3-1 (or the pseudogene TRBV3-2) to TRBJ1-1; 7 nucleotides agree with TRBD1. The CDR3 loop spans 14 amino acids. Germline CDR1 is LGHDT and CDR2 is YNNKEL (reference sequence). The V gene end was trimmed by 1 base and the J gene end by 5 bases; junction bases not matched to a gene: 4. CDR3 sequence: CASSQALQGTEAFF. The CDR3 DNA is TGTGCCAGCAGCCAAGCCCTACAGGGGACTGAAGCTTTCTTT.

The chain links TRBV28 to TRBJ2-5, with 13 bases identical to TRBD2. After removal of 5 bases from V and 6 bases from J, the junction contained 9 bases not matched to a gene. Per germline, CDR1 MDHEN and CDR2 SYDVKM. This CDR3 comprises 16 residues. CDR3 bases: TGTGCCAGCAGTGTTTTGACTAGCGGGGGGTGGAAGACCCAGTACTTC. It is translated as CASSVLTSGGWKTQYF. The whole variable domain, remainder taken from reference TRBV28 and TRBJ2-5, is DVKVTQSSRYLVKRTGEKVFLECVQDMDHENMFWYRQDPGLGLRLIYFSYDVKMKEKGDIPEGYSVSREKKERFSLILESASTNQTSMYLCASSVLTSGGWKTQYFGPGTRLLVL.

CDR3 sequence reads: CASSLVGGGVPDEQFF. CDR3 bases: TGTGCCAGCAGCTTAGTTGGGGGCGGTGTCCCGGATGAGCAGTTCTTC. The chain uses TRBV7-9 and TRBJ2-1; possibly TRBD1 for D (6 bases). The CDR3 runs 16 residues. V lost 1 base and J 8 bases, leaving 18 bases between the germline ends. CDR1 is SEHNR and CDR2 is FQNEAQ in the germline V gene (reference sequence). The full variable domain, its missing parts supplied by reference TRBV7-9 and TRBJ2-1, is DTGVSQNPRHKITKRGQNVTFRCDPISEHNRLYWYRQTLGQGPEFLTYFQNEAQLEKSRLLSDRFSAERPKGSFSTLEIQRTEQGDSAMYLCASSLVGGGVPDEQFFGPGTRLTVL.

The chain links TRBV20-1 to TRBJ1-2, with TRBD1 identical over 10 bases. Trimming cost V 3 bases and J 1 base; bases outside gene matches: 8. Germline lookup yields CDR1 DFQATT and CDR2 SNEGSKA (reference sequence). The CDR3 is 16 residues long. The CDR3 sequence is CSASKGTGDNNYGYTF. The CDR3 nucleotides are TGCAGTGCTAGTAAAGGGACAGGGGATAATAACTATGGCTACACCTTC.

The V gene is TRBV19, the J gene TRBJ1-2, with a possible D match to TRBD1 (6 bases). V lost 7 bases, J lost 4 bases, and 19 bases lay in between. Germline lookup yields CDR1 LNHDA and CDR2 SQIVND (reference sequence). The CDR3 is 15 amino acids. The CDR3 loop reads CASNTMAGVGYGYTF. In DNA form, the CDR3 reads TGTGCCAGTAATACGATGGCAGGGGTCGGCTATGGCTACACCTTC.

The chain is built from TRBV2 and TRBJ1-1; D remains ambiguous. V was clipped by 7 bases and J by 5 bases, with 14 bases between them. This CDR3 is 13 amino acids long. The germline CDR1 and CDR2 sequences are SNHLY and FYNNEI. As DNA, the CDR3 is TGTGCCAGCAACCAAGACCGGGAAACTGAAGCTTTCTTT. This translates into CASNQDRETEAFF.

This chain joins TRBV11-3 and TRBJ2-2; 10 bases are shared with TRBD1. J lost 6 bases, V lost 5 bases, and 6 bases had no gene match. CDR1 is SGHNT and CDR2 is YENEEA in the germline V gene. CDR3 length: 15 amino acids. The chain's CDR3 is CASSLGTGVPGELFF. The CDR3 coding sequence is TGTGCCAGCAGCCTAGGGACAGGGGTGCCCGGGGAGCTGTTTTTT.

DNA of the CDR3: TGTGCCAGCAGCGCGGGATCCTACTACGAGCAGTACTTC. Protein product: CASSAGSYYEQYF. The chain is built from TRBV7-9 and TRBJ2-7; D is possibly TRBD2 (6 bases). This CDR3 contains 13 residues. The germline CDR1 and CDR2 sequences are SEHNR and FQNEAQ (reference sequence). The V gene lost 5 bases and the J gene lost 3 bases, with 11 bases spanning the gap.

The chain combines TRBV6-1 with TRBJ2-4, with D possibly matching TRBD2 (6 bases). This CDR3 spans 15 amino acids. Germline loops: CDR1 MNHNS, CDR2 SASEGT. The V end was cut by 0 bases, the J end by 12 bases, with 18 bases between. As DNA, the CDR3 is TGTGCCAGCAGTGAAGCGATTAGAAGCGGCGGGGATCAGTACTTC. Translation: CASSEAIRSGGDQYF.

The CDR3 region is CASSLLRQPIPGNTIYF. The CDR3 DNA is TGTGCCAGCAGTTTATTGCGACAGCCTATACCTGGAAACACCATATATTTT. This chain uses TRBV28 with TRBJ1-3; D perhaps matches TRBD1 (5 bases). Germline V lookup: CDR1 MDHEN, CDR2 SYDVKM. This CDR3 is built from 17 residues. V dropped 1 base and J dropped 2 bases, with 15 bases sitting between them.

J is TRBJ2-7 and V is TRBV19; D uncertain. The CDR3 totals 12 residues. Germline V CDR1 and CDR2: LNHDA, SQIVND (reference sequence). Trimming took off 2 bases at V and 5 bases at J, with 7 bases between the two ends. CDR3 residues: CASSISVHEQYF. CDR3 sequence (DNA): TGTGCCAGTAGTATATCGGTCCACGAGCAGTACTTC.

This clone was picked up one time. The chain recombines TRBV6-5 with TRBJ2-2; possibly TRBD2 for D (6 bases). Looked up from germline, CDR1 is MNHEY and CDR2 is SVGAGI. With 2 bases removed from V and 2 bases from J, the gap between germline ends came to 9 bases. The CDR3 sequence is 15 residues long. The CDR3 bases are TGTGCCAGCAGTTACGGGGGGATCAACACCGGGGAGCTGTTTTTT. It specifies CASSYGGINTGELFF.

Here the CDR3 DNA reads TGTGCCAGCAGCCCCGACAGGGGGACCTACGAGCAGTACTTC. Translating it yields CASSPDRGTYEQYF. The V and J genes are TRBV7-2 and TRBJ2-7, with 9 positions matching TRBD1. V dropped 5 bases and J dropped 2; count of bases not matched to a gene: 4. This CDR3 spans 14 amino acids. Germline V gives CDR1 SGHTA, CDR2 FQGNSA.

The chain combines TRBV19 with TRBJ1-5; a possible D gene is TRBD1 (5 bases). V lost 7 bases, J lost 2 bases, and 21 bases lay in between. The CDR3 consists of 17 residues. Germline V gives CDR1 LNHDA, CDR2 SQIVND (reference sequence). The CDR3 protein is CASTLQAAHGGNQPQHF. The CDR3 nucleotides are TGTGCCAGTACCTTACAGGCGGCACACGGAGGCAATCAGCCCCAGCATTTT.

V usage is TRBV9 and J usage is TRBJ2-3; 7 bases align to TRBD2. The CDR3 is 14 residues long. Germline lookup yields CDR1 SGDLS and CDR2 YYNGEE. J was trimmed by 2 bases and V by 6 bases; bases with no gene match: 6. CDR3 DNA: TGTGCCAGCACTCCTGGGGGGGTCACAGATACGCAGTATTTT. It codes for CASTPGGVTDTQYF.

The CDR3 here is CASAPGQALGETQYF. The DNA of the CDR3 is TGTGCTAGTGCCCCGGGACAGGCGCTTGGGGAGACCCAGTACTTC. The chain combines TRBV12-5 with TRBJ2-5, with 8 bases that match TRBD1. After removal of 7 bases from V and 5 bases from J, the junction contained 12 bases not matched to a gene. Germline V gene lookup returns CDR1 LGHNT and CDR2 FRNRAP. The CDR3 spans 15 residues.

CDR3 nucleotides: TGTGCCAGCAGCCAAGTGGGCGGAGGAGCTGGAAACACCATATATTTT. Amino acids: CASSQVGGGAGNTIYF. The chain recombines TRBV14 with TRBJ1-3; D unclear. The CDR3 covers 16 residues. Per germline, CDR1 SGHDN and CDR2 FVKESK. V was clipped by 1 base and J by 2 bases, with 12 bases between them.

The rearrangement joins TRBV10-3 to TRBJ2-5; 10 positions match TRBD1. The CDR3 is 15 amino acids. The V and J ends lost 2 bases and 5 bases, in that order; junction bases with no gene match: 5. The germline V gene encodes CDR1 ENHRY and CDR2 SYGVKD. The CDR3 here is CAISEQDRGSETQYF. The CDR3 nucleotides read TGTGCCATCAGTGAGCAGGACAGGGGGTCGGAGACCCAGTACTTC.

CDR3 sequence reads: CATSSSPTGELFF. In DNA form, the CDR3 reads TGTGCCACCAGTTCGAGTCCCACCGGGGAGCTGTTTTTT. The rearrangement joins TRBV24-1 to TRBJ2-2; D remains ambiguous. The CDR3 is made up of 13 amino acids. V was cut by 6 bases and J by 4 bases, with 8 bases left in between. CDR1 is KGHDR, CDR2 SFDVKD, per germline.

The V call is TRBV6-5, the J call TRBJ2-7, with 7 bases aligning to TRBD1. Trimming at V came to 5 bases and at J to 6 bases, leaving 10 bases not matched to a gene. This CDR3 is 14 amino acids long. The germline V gene encodes CDR1 MNHEY and CDR2 SVGAGI. CDR3 residues: CASSPDRNNREQYF. The CDR3 DNA reads as TGTGCCAGCAGTCCGGACAGGAATAATCGCGAGCAGTACTTC.